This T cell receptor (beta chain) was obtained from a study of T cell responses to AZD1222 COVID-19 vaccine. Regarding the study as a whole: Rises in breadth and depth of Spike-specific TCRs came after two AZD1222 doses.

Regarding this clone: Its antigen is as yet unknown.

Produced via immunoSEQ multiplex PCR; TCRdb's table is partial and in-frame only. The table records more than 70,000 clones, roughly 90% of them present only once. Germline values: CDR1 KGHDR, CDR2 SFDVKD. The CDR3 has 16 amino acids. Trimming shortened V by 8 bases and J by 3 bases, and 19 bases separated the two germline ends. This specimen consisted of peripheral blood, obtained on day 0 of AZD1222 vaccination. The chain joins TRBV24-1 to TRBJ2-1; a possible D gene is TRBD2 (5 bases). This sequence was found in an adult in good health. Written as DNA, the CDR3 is TGTGCCACCATCAGCGCGGGCTGGAGGTTCTACAATGAGCAGTTCTTC. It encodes CATISAGWRFYNEQFF.